This T cell receptor beta chain emerged from a study of neurological immune-mediated disorders. Study-wide findings and caveats: HTLV-1-associated myelopathy displayed the greatest TCR clonal expansion, and multiple sclerosis exhibited the smallest, lower than that of healthy controls.

There are many counts of this clonotype. Its antigen is not identified. The germline V gene encodes CDR1 LGHDT and CDR2 YNNKEL (reference sequence). The CDR3 contains 18 residues. Unmatched junction bases numbered 12, after V lost 2 bases and J lost 6 bases. MiXCR, run by TCRdb on the 5' RACE reads, gives a single entry per CDR3 protein. There are about 59,000 distinct CDR3 sequences in the sample; roughly 13% occur only once, and around 10% lies in the top ten. V usage is TRBV3-1 and J usage is TRBJ1-5, with TRBD1 identical over 11 bases. The source material was PBMCs. This clonotype was sampled from an older woman with HTLV-1-associated myelopathy (HAM/TSP). CDR3 loop: CASSQNRAGQGASQPQHF. For the CDR3, the DNA is TGTGCCAGCAGCCAAAATCGGGCTGGACAGGGGGCCAGTCAGCCCCAGCATTTT.